Sequencing of this TCR beta chain was carried out in a study of blood T cell repertoires in COVID-19. The wider study: Whether acute or convalescent, the COVID-19 samples came from the United States, Italy and Spain. T cells, B-cell-depleted T cells, or PBMCs provided the cDNA or gDNA that served as material.

With 4 bases clipped from V and 2 bases from J, the junction kept 5 bases outside the gene matches. Germline-derived CDR1 and CDR2 are WNHNN and SYGVQD (reference sequence). The CDR3 is made up of 17 amino acids. Original methodology: Amplification with reference gene primers provided the estimates of nucleated cell counts. Some clones are missing from TCRdb's copy, which holds only in-frame ones; the method was immunoSEQ multiplex PCR. That table is the source of V, J and clone size, and D and trimming were worked out from the DNA. The sample carries about 89,000 clones, roughly 95% recorded once. The sequencing input was peripheral blood. This clonotype originated in a human donor with active COVID-19. The donor label of this sample is uncertain. The V call is TRBV10-1, the J call TRBJ2-1; 13 bases map to TRBD2. CDR3 DNA sequence: TGCGCCAGCAGTGGTGTTGGACTAGCGGGAGCCTACAATGAGCAGTTCTTC. It codes for CASSGVGLAGAYNEQFF.